The rows below give T cell receptor beta chains drawn from one sample of a study of blood T cell repertoires in COVID-19. Some clones are missing from TCRdb's copy, which holds only in-frame ones; the method was immunoSEQ multiplex PCR. Of around 300,000 clones listed, around 81% were seen once; the top ten hold 4.1%. Sequencing input: peripheral blood. The receptor set was obtained from a woman between 50 and 59 years old with active or convalescent COVID-19. Both conserved end residues are part of each CDR3. D genes are given only for firm matches. Some rows mark clone size as missing; the rest say once, few, many or name a class of expanded clone.

clone size,D gene,V gene,J gene,CDR3 length,CDR3 DNA,CDR3 protein
.,TRBD1,TRBV18,TRBJ1-4,15,TGTGCCAGCTCACCAGCAGGGGGATTTAATGAAAAACTGTTTTTT,CASSPAGGFNEKLFF
.,TRBD2,TRBV20-1,TRBJ2-2,14,TGCAGTGCTAGTCCTAGCGGGGTGACCCGGGAGCTGTTTTTT,CSASPSGVTRELFF
.,.,TRBV19,TRBJ1-1,19,TGTGCCAGTACCTTGGGAGGCCTCAACTCCATCCATACCAACACTGAAGCTTTCTTT,CASTLGGLNSIHTNTEAFF
.,TRBD2,TRBV28,TRBJ2-1,15,TGTGCCAGCAGTACCCTAAGCGGGGTATACAATGAGCAGTTCTTC,CASSTLSGVYNEQFF
.,.,TRBV4-1,TRBJ1-2,15,TGCGCCAGCAGCCAACCAGGAACAACTAACTATGGCTACACCTTC,CASSQPGTTNYGYTF
.,.,TRBV5-1,TRBJ2-7,14,TGCGCCAGCAGCTTGGGCGGGAAGGGCTACGAGCAGTACTTC,CASSLGGKGYEQYF
many,TRBD2,TRBV11-2,TRBJ2-1,18,TGTGCCAGCAGCTTACGGCTAGCGGGAGGGTTTGGGTACAATGAGCAGTTCTTC,CASSLRLAGGFGYNEQFF
.,TRBD2,TRBV5-6,TRBJ2-7,14,TGTGCCAGCAGCAGGACTAGCGGGACCTACGAGCAGTACTTC,CASSRTSGTYEQYF
.,.,TRBV19,TRBJ1-6,15,TGTGCCAGTAGTATCGACACCTACTATAATTCACCCCTCCACTTT,CASSIDTYYNSPLHF
.,TRBD2,TRBV5-1,TRBJ2-5,14,TGCGCCAGCAGAAGCGGGAGGATCCCAGAGACCCAGTACTTC,CASRSGRIPETQYF
.,TRBD1,TRBV6-4,TRBJ1-2,14,TGTGCCAGCAGTGCACAGGGGGCGGACTATGGCTACACCTTC,CASSAQGADYGYTF
many,.,TRBV2,TRBJ1-5,17,TGTGCCAGCAGTGAAAGGAGAGGGGGTTCGGGCAATCAGCCCCAGCATTTT,CASSERRGGSGNQPQHF
.,.,TRBV12-3/TRBV12-4,TRBJ2-3,11,TGTGCCAGCAGTTTGGGCGAAACGCAGTATTTT,CASSLGETQYF
.,TRBD1,TRBV5-6,TRBJ2-7,14,TGTGCCAGCAGCTTGGGGGACAGATACTACGAGCAGTACTTC,CASSLGDRYYEQYF
.,.,TRBV7-7,TRBJ2-1,17,TGTGCCAGCAGCTTAAATTGGGCCCGTAGCTCCTACAATGAGCAGTTCTTC,CASSLNWARSSYNEQFF
.,.,TRBV7-9,TRBJ2-7,14,TGTGCCAGCGGGGGGTCGGGAGCCCCCTACGAGCAGTACTTC,CASGGSGAPYEQYF
.,.,TRBV6-2/TRBV6-3,TRBJ1-2,14,TGTGCCAGCAGTTACTCGGGAGGAAGCTATGGCTACACCTTC,CASSYSGGSYGYTF
.,.,TRBV20-1,TRBJ1-1,11,TGCAGTGCGGAGCCCACTTATGAAGCTTTCTTT,CSAEPTYEAFF
.,TRBD2,TRBV11-2,TRBJ2-1,16,TGTGCCAGCAGCTCAGTTAGCGGGAGGGCCGGCAATGAGCAGTTCTTC,CASSSVSGRAGNEQFF
.,TRBD1,TRBV19,TRBJ2-2,15,TGTGCCAGTAGTAGCAAGGGACAGGGTGGCGGGGAGCTGTTTTTT,CASSSKGQGGGELFF
.,.,TRBV6-5,TRBJ2-7,13,TGTGCCAGCAGGTATAACAGAGCCTACGAGCAGTACTTC,CASRYNRAYEQYF
.,TRBD1,TRBV10-3,TRBJ1-1,11,TGTGCCATCAGAACAGGGGAGGAAGCTTTCTTT,CAIRTGEEAFF
.,.,TRBV12-3/TRBV12-4,TRBJ1-6,13,TGTGCCAGCAGTTTGCCGAGGGGGTATCCCCTCCACTTT,CASSLPRGYPLHF
.,TRBD1,TRBV6-5,TRBJ2-7,14,TGTGCCAGCAGTTTCCGGACAGGAGCCTACGAGCAGTACTTC,CASSFRTGAYEQYF
once,.,TRBV2,TRBJ1-1,12,TGTGCCAGCAGCGAACTCTCGGCTGAAGCTTTCTTT,CASSELSAEAFF
.,.,TRBV7-9,TRBJ1-1,14,TGTGCCAGCAGCTTATTTCCAGAGAACACTGAAGCTTTCTTT,CASSLFPENTEAFF
.,.,TRBV29-1,TRBJ2-1,13,TGCAGCGTTGGGCAGGATTCCTACAATGAGCAGTTCTTC,CSVGQDSYNEQFF
.,TRBD2,TRBV9,TRBJ2-3,16,TGTGCCAGCAGCCCCGAGGTAGCGGGAGAGGCAGATACGCAGTATTTT,CASSPEVAGEADTQYF
.,.,TRBV5-1,TRBJ1-6,15,TGCGCCAGCAGCCCGTATGACAGGTTAAATTCACCCCTCCACTTT,CASSPYDRLNSPLHF
.,TRBD1,TRBV13,TRBJ2-7,14,TGTGCCAGCAGCTTAACACGGACAGGCTCTGTGCAGTACTTC,CASSLTRTGSVQYF
.,TRBD1,TRBV10-3,TRBJ1-6,14,TGTGCCACACAACCGGGACAGGTTAATTCACCCCTCCACTTT,CATQPGQVNSPLHF
.,.,TRBV5-1,TRBJ2-5,15,TGCGCCAGCAGCTTGCTTGCGGTCCAGGGGGAGACCCAGTACTTC,CASSLLAVQGETQYF
.,TRBD2,TRBV29-1,TRBJ2-1,14,TGCAGCGTTGAATTTCTAGCGGATCCCAATGAGCAGTTCTTC,CSVEFLADPNEQFF
.,TRBD2,TRBV5-1,TRBJ2-1,15,TGCGCCAGTAAAGGGCCTAGCGGGAGAGGCGATGAGCAGTTCTTC,CASKGPSGRGDEQFF
.,TRBD1,TRBV19,TRBJ1-2,11,TGTGCCTCACATGGGCAGGGGGCGTTCACCTTC,CASHGQGAFTF
.,TRBD1,TRBV25-1,TRBJ1-4,18,TGTGCCAGCAGTAATGGACAGGGGTGGGGGGCAACTAATGAAAAACTGTTTTTT,CASSNGQGWGATNEKLFF
.,.,TRBV19,TRBJ2-1,13,TGTGCCAGTATTCCTGGGCCTTACAATGAGCAGTTCTTC,CASIPGPYNEQFF
.,.,TRBV2,TRBJ1-1,14,TGTGCCAGCAATATTGACTCCCCGAACACTGAAGCTTTCTTT,CASNIDSPNTEAFF
few,.,TRBV2,TRBJ2-5,13,TGTGCCAGCAGTAAAGGAAGGGGGGAGACCCAGTACTTC,CASSKGRGETQYF
.,.,TRBV7-2,TRBJ2-5,14,TGTGCCAGCAGCCCCGGACTTTTTCAAGAGACCCAGTACTTC,CASSPGLFQETQYF
.,TRBD1,TRBV4-2,TRBJ1-6,21,TGTGCCAGCAGCCAAGGCGTGGGACAGGGGGCCTCCAGCTCCTATAATTCACCCCTCCACTTT,CASSQGVGQGASSSYNSPLHF
.,.,TRBV7-2,TRBJ1-1,13,TGTGCCAGCAGCGCAGGGGTAGGTACTGAAGCTTTCTTT,CASSAGVGTEAFF
.,.,TRBV6-6,TRBJ2-2,13,TGTGCCAGCAGCCGCAGGCAGGCCGGGGAGCTGTTTTTT,CASSRRQAGELFF
.,TRBD1,TRBV11-2,TRBJ1-1,16,TGTGCCAGCAGCGGGGGCCCAGGGGGGACGCGGACTGAAGCTTTCTTT,CASSGGPGGTRTEAFF